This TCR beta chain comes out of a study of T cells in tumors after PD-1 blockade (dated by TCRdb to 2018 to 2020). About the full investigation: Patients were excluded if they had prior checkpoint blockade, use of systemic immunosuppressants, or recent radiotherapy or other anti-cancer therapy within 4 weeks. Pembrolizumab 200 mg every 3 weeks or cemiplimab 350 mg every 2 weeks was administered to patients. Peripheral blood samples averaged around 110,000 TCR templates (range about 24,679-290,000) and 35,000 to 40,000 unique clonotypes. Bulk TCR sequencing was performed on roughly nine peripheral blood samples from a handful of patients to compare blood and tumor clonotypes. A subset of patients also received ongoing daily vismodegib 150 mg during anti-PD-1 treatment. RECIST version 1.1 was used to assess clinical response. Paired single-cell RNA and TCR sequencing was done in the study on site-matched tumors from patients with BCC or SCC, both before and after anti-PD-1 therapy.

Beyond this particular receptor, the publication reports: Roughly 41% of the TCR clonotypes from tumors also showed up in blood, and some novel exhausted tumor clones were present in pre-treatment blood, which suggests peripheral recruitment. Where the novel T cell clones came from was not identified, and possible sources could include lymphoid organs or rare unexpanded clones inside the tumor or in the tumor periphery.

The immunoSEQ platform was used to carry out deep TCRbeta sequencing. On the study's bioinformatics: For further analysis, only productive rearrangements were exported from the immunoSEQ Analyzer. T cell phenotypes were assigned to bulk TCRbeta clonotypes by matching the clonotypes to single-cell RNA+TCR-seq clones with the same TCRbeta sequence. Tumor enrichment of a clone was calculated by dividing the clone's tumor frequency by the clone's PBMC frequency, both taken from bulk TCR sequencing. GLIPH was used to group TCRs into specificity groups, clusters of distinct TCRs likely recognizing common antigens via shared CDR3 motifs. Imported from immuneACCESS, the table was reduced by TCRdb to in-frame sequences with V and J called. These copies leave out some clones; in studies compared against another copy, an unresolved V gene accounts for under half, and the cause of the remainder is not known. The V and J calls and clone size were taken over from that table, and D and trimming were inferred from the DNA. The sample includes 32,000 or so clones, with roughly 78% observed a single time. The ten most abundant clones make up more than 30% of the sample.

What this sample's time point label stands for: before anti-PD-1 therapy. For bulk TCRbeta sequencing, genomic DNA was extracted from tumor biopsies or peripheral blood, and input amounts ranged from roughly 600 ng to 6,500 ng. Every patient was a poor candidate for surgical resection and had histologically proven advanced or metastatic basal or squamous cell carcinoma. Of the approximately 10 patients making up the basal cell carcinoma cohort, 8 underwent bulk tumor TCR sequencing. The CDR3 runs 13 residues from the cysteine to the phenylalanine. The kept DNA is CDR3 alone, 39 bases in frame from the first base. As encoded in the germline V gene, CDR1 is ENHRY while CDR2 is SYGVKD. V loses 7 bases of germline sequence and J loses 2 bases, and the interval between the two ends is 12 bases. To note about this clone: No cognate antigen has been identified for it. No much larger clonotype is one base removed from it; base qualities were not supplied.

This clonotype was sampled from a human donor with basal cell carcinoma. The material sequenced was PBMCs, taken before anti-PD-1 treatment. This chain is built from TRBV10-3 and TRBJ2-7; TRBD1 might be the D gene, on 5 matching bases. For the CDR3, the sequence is CAIKDTQTYEQYF. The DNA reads TGTGCCATCAAGGACACGCAGACCTACGAGCAGTACTTC.